Reported below is one T cell receptor (beta chain). No cognate antigen has been identified for it. No qualities accompany the bases; no much larger clone lies one base away. The data derive from a study of shared clonotypes between healthy human individuals (TCRdb year 2020). Study-wide context: A couple of women and a few men aged 18 to 49 years were included in the cohort. Each donor's leukapheresis produced roughly between roughly 0.85 and 10 billion PBMCs. Blood TCR repertoires of four to six healthy adults were deeply sequenced to estimate repertoire size and the extent of clonotype sharing between individuals. To increase sequencing depth and limit assay-specific biases, TCR repertoire library preparation and sequencing were carried out by different laboratories using diverse techniques. Overall study outcomes, separate from this receptor: Pairwise subsampling indicated that sequencing depth was expected to affect the degree of clonotype sharing among donors. Sampling was restricted to blood, and TCR repertoires in tissues likely differ from the TCR repertoires found in blood. Because the study included a small number of donors, the genetic and exposure-history diversity represented was limited.

Donors were healthy HIV-negative adults with no recently reported acute infections or vaccinations. Every donor was a Caucasian adult residing in Nashville, Tennessee, USA. In the unsorted samples, 85 million to 100 million PBMCs were counted, and genomic DNA was extracted using the QIAamp DNA Blood Mini kit. Blood was obtained by leukapheresis, after which PBMCs were separated by Ficoll-Histopaque density gradient centrifugation and cryopreserved in liquid nitrogen vapor phase. Using the deep immunoSEQ assay, TCR CDR3 regions were amplified from genomic DNA by multiplex PCR. Extracted genomic DNA from each cell subset was distributed evenly across all wells of several immunoSEQ 96-well plates, and each plate was treated as a replicate. For unsorted PBMC, each replicate PCR was loaded with approximately 0.3 ug genomic DNA, equivalent to roughly 33,000 T cell genomes. Ten immunoSEQ deep assay plates were used to sequence the unsorted PBMC genomic DNA. The purified libraries were quantified using a Qubit 3.0 fluorometer, sized with a Bioanalyzer 2100, and then quantified again using the KAPA Library Quantification kit. Every immunoSEQ 96-well plate was sequenced on a dedicated single-read 150-cycle Illumina NextSeq 550 flow cell. The paper's processing steps were these. Because only junctional sequences without quality scores were contained in the immunoSEQ output, filtering matching that applied to full-length reads could not be performed. Sequences were annotated with PyIR, a Python wrapper for IgBLAST v1.9, using IMGT germline references to assign V/J genes and CDR3. Any read was removed if the V/J assignment was weak (E-value above 1e-6), the CDR3 was missing, or the read contained stop codons, out-of-frame junctions, or ambiguous translated residues. V3J clonotypes were defined as sequences sharing the same inferred V gene, J gene, and CDR3 amino acid sequence. To compute the percentage overlap between repertoires, the number of shared unique clonotypes was divided by the size of the smaller repertoire. Richness of each repertoire was evaluated using RTK rarefaction, the Chao1 estimator, and Recon v2.1 estimates of unobserved clonotypes. TCRdb stores this immuneACCESS table with in-frame sequences only. Part of the clones is absent; in the studies checked, under half of the shortfall reflects unresolved V genes, and no reason is known for the rest. That table supplies the V and J calls and clone size; D and trimming were determined from the DNA. This sample lists around 530,000 clones; around 78% were detected once. Together, the top ten hold approximately 12% of the sample.

Taken from the germline V gene, the CDR1 and CDR2 loops are SGHRS and YFSETQ. Trimming takes 7 bases off V and 0 bases off J; junction bases not matched to a gene: 9. The cysteine opens and the phenylalanine closes a CDR3 of 17 amino acids. The DNA shown is the 51-base CDR3, in frame from base 1. The sequence came from a woman in her thirties or forties in good health. Some clones in this sample may be carry-over from other donors' samples. The sequencing input was PBMCs. Rearrangement joined TRBV5-1 to TRBJ1-4; TRBD1 lines up with 10 middle nucleotides. The CDR3 protein is CASLRQGASSTNEKLFF. The sequence in DNA is TGCGCCAGCCTTCGACAGGGGGCGTCCTCAACTAATGAAAAACTGTTTTTT.